Described below is a single T cell receptor (beta chain) sequence and its context. Its antigen is not identified. The sample is drawn from a study of T cell responses to AZD1222 COVID-19 vaccine. General observations from the study: Breadth and depth of Spike-specific TCRs rose after two AZD1222 doses.

Germline CDR1 KGHDR, CDR2 SFDVKD. V lost 5 bases, J lost 5 bases, and 14 bases lay in between. The CDR3 is made up of 15 amino acids. Profiled with immunoSEQ multiplex PCR; TCRdb holds only in-frame clones, not every one. The sample yields some 99,000 clones, 75% to 90% seen once. The TCR was taken from an adult in good health. Sequencing used peripheral blood, obtained on day 0 of AZD1222 vaccination. The chain is built from TRBV24-1 and TRBJ2-2, with D possibly being TRBD1 or TRBD2 (5 bases each). This CDR3 is CATSAPGAGTGELFF. CDR3 bases: TGTGCCACCAGTGCACCCGGGGCTGGGACCGGGGAGCTGTTTTTT.